This T cell receptor beta chain is drawn from a study of CD8 T cells in ankylosing spondylitis. Libraries of TCR beta came from quantitative 5'-RACE with molecular barcodes. Each CDR3 protein gets one entry after TCRdb re-called the 5' RACE reads with MiXCR. The table has roughly 440,000 distinct CDR3 sequences, roughly 17% seen once. Study-wide results and caveats: One TCR beta motif, made up of eight or nine highly homologous variants, appeared characteristic of ankylosing spondylitis blood. Reportedly, matched ankylosing spondylitis synovial fluid was significantly enriched for disease-linked clones. Disease-linked clones bore a CD8+ phenotype and were relatively rare in peripheral blood.

Trimming pared 4 bases from V and 0 bases from J, leaving 12 bases between. The CDR3 is 15 residues long. The germline V gene encodes CDR1 LGHDT and CDR2 YNNKEL (reference sequence). This clonotype turned up a few times. The antigen is not known. The J gene is TRBJ1-1, the V gene TRBV3-1; D gene unclear. Sequencing used blood, either unsorted or a sorted T cell fraction (not recorded which). This sequence originates from a male donor with ankylosing spondylitis. The CDR3 reads CASSPFPNLNTEAFF. CDR3 coding DNA: TGTGCCAGCAGCCCTTTTCCAAACTTGAACACTGAAGCTTTCTTT.